The rows below give T cell receptor beta chains drawn from one sample of a study of T cells after yellow fever vaccination. TCRdb called the 5' RACE reads again in MiXCR, with one record for every CDR3 protein. Of 180,000 or so distinct CDR3 sequences listed, approximately 11% are singletons. Material: CD8+ T cells sorted from PBMCs, obtained 15 days after the yellow fever booster vaccination. Every receptor here comes from a man between 18 and 35 years old who received the YFV17D yellow fever vaccine. Both conserved end residues are part of each CDR3. A D gene is named only where the DNA matches it firmly. A row's size may be missing; if present it is once, few, many or a size class.

>TRBJ2-2|TRBV7-6|many|NA
TGTGCCAGCAGCGGAAAGCTAGGGTCTTTGAACACCGGGGAGCTGTTTTTT
CASSGKLGSLNTGELFF
>TRBJ2-2|TRBV4-1|few|NA
TGCGCCAGCAGCCGTACTGGGGGGAAGGACGCTACGAACACCGGGGAGCTGTTTTTT
CASSRTGGKDATNTGELFF
>TRBJ1-1|TRBV7-9|few|TRBD1
TGTGCCACCGGGACAGGGGATACGATGAACACTGAAGCTTTCTTT
CATGTGDTMNTEAFF
>TRBJ2-2|TRBV6-1|NA|NA
TGTGCCAGCAGTGAATGGAGGCAGGGGCTGTCCGGGGAGCTGTTTTTT
CASSEWRQGLSGELFF
>TRBJ1-5|TRBV20-1|NA|NA
TGCAGTGCTAGCCGGGAGACCACGGGCAATCAGCCCCAGCATTTT
CSASRETTGNQPQHF
>TRBJ1-1|TRBV4-1|few|TRBD1
TGCGCCAGCAGCCAAATGACAGGGGGCACTGAAGCTTTCTTT
CASSQMTGGTEAFF
>TRBJ2-7|TRBV12-3/TRBV12-4|few|TRBD1
TGTGCCAGCAGTTTACCCACAGGGGTCCCCTACGAGCAGTACTTC
CASSLPTGVPYEQYF
>TRBJ2-2|TRBV6-2/TRBV6-3|many|NA
TGTGCCAGCAGTGTGACCGGGGAGCTGTTTTTT
CASSVTGELFF
>TRBJ1-2|TRBV28|NA|NA
TGTGCCAGCAGTCTGAGGGGAGGCTATGGCTACACCTTC
CASSLRGGYGYTF
>TRBJ2-3|TRBV7-2|few|NA
TGTGCCAGCAGCTTAGACGGGGATAGCACAGATACGCAGTATTTT
CASSLDGDSTDTQYF
>TRBJ1-1|TRBV28|few|NA
TGTGCCAGCAGTTTATTTGGGACCGCACTGAACACTGAAGCTTTCTTT
CASSLFGTALNTEAFF
>TRBJ1-1|TRBV7-2|NA|NA
TGTGCCAGCAGCTTATCGCCGCAAGAAGCTTTCTTT
CASSLSPQEAFF
>TRBJ2-7|TRBV7-9|NA|TRBD1
TGTGCCAGCAGCGGCGGACAGGGGCCCAGCTACGAGCAGTACTTC
CASSGGQGPSYEQYF
>TRBJ2-1|TRBV5-1|NA|TRBD2
TGCGCCAGCAGCTTGGCCCCTGGGACTAACTCCAATGAGCAGTTCTTC
CASSLAPGTNSNEQFF
>TRBJ2-3|TRBV4-1|NA|NA
TGCGCCAGCAGCCACATGGGTGATACGCAGTATTTT
CASSHMGDTQYF
>TRBJ1-1|TRBV7-2|medium-sized|NA
TGTGCCAGCAGCATAAGTTCCACTGAAGCTTTCTTT
CASSISSTEAFF
>TRBJ2-5|TRBV29-1|NA|TRBD1
TGCAGCGCCCGGACAGGCCAAGAGACCCAGTACTTC
CSARTGQETQYF
>TRBJ2-1|TRBV3-1|few|NA
TGTGCCACCTCGGGCGGGGTAAACTACAATGAGCAGTTCTTC
CATSGGVNYNEQFF
>TRBJ2-1|TRBV6-5|NA|NA
TGTGCCAGCAGTTACTCAAGATATGCCGAGCAGTTCTTC
CASSYSRYAEQFF
>TRBJ2-7|TRBV5-1|few|TRBD1
TGCGCCAGCACCTCCGTGGGGACAGGGTACTACGAGCAGTACTTC
CASTSVGTGYYEQYF
>TRBJ1-1|TRBV4-1|NA|NA
TGCGCCAGCAGCCAACGTATACAGGGTAACACTGAAGCTTTCTTT
CASSQRIQGNTEAFF
>TRBJ1-1|TRBV6-5|few|TRBD1
TGTGCCAGCAGTCCCGGGACAGGGTATAAGGCTTTCTTT
CASSPGTGYKAFF
>TRBJ1-2|TRBV12-3/TRBV12-4|few|TRBD1
TGTGCCAGTCCGGGGACAGGGACTAACTATGGCTACACCTTC
CASPGTGTNYGYTF
>TRBJ1-2|TRBV4-2|NA|NA
TGTGCCAGCAGCCCCCACAGTAGCATCGGCTACACCTTC
CASSPHSSIGYTF
>TRBJ2-1|TRBV6-2/TRBV6-3|few|NA
TGTGCCAGCAACCCACTAGCATCCCGTGAGCAGTTCTTC
CASNPLASREQFF
>TRBJ2-7|TRBV7-9|NA|NA
TGTGCCAGCAGCGACCTTTGGGAGCAGTACTTC
CASSDLWEQYF
>TRBJ2-5|TRBV3-1|NA|NA
TGTGCCAGCAGCCAAGAGGCGCTGATCAACCCAGAGACCCAGTACTTC
CASSQEALINPETQYF
>TRBJ2-7|TRBV20-1|few|NA
TGCAGTGCTGCAGGCCCTGACAGATACGAGCAGTACTTC
CSAAGPDRYEQYF
>TRBJ2-4|TRBV27|few|NA
TGTGCCAGCAGTTTCGCCCACGGGCTAGCCGATCTTCAGTACTTC
CASSFAHGLADLQYF
>TRBJ2-3|TRBV7-3|NA|TRBD2
TGTGCCAGCAGCTTAACCCTGGGGCCGACTAGCGGGGGGAATACAGATACGCAGTATTTT
CASSLTLGPTSGGNTDTQYF
>TRBJ1-5|TRBV5-1|few|TRBD1
TGCGCCAGCAGCTGGGGACAGGGACCTAATCAGCCCCAGCATTTT
CASSWGQGPNQPQHF
>TRBJ2-2|TRBV27|NA|NA
TGTGCCAGCAGTTTAAATAGGGCTAACACCGGGGAGCTGTTTTTT
CASSLNRANTGELFF
>TRBJ2-7|TRBV27|NA|NA
TGTGCCAGCAGTTTAGCCCCACACTACGAGCAGTACTTC
CASSLAPHYEQYF
>TRBJ2-5|TRBV7-9|few|TRBD2
TGTGCCAGCAGCTTCTACAGCGGGGGGGCCGTGGAGACCCAGTACTTC
CASSFYSGGAVETQYF
>TRBJ1-5|TRBV4-1|NA|NA
TGCGCCAGCAGCCAAGCAAAGACCGGAGGGGAGGGAGGCAATCAGCCCCAGCATTTT
CASSQAKTGGEGGNQPQHF
>TRBJ2-2|TRBV7-8|many|NA
TGTGCCAGCAGCTTGCCCAAGCTGCCTAGGTCGGGTGCCGGGGAGCTGTTTTTT
CASSLPKLPRSGAGELFF
>TRBJ2-3|TRBV4-3|many|NA
TGCGCCAGCAGCCAAGGGCGGGGGCGTCGCACAGATACGCAGTATTTT
CASSQGRGRRTDTQYF
>TRBJ1-2|TRBV7-9|few|NA
TGTGCCAGCAGCTTTGCTTCAGAGCACTATGGCTACACCTTC
CASSFASEHYGYTF
>TRBJ2-7|TRBV6-5|NA|TRBD1
TGTGCCAGCAGACCCATTACAGGGGGCGAATTCCACGAGCAGTACTTC
CASRPITGGEFHEQYF
>TRBJ2-1|TRBV6-2/TRBV6-3|few|NA
TGTGCCAGCAGTTATTTACAGGGTTCTTTGGGTGAGCAGTTCTTC
CASSYLQGSLGEQFF
>TRBJ2-7|TRBV2|NA|NA
TGTGCCAGCGGTAGTGTCGACAGCTCCTACGAGCAGTACTTC
CASGSVDSSYEQYF
>TRBJ1-4|TRBV7-9|few|NA
TGTGCCAGCAGCCCTCCGGGACGGTCTAATGAAAAACTGTTTTTT
CASSPPGRSNEKLFF
>TRBJ2-3|TRBV7-3|few|NA
TGTGCCAGCAGCCCAAACGGCGCTAGCGCGACAGATACGCAGTATTTT
CASSPNGASATDTQYF
>TRBJ2-5|TRBV3-1|NA|NA
TGTGCCAGCAGCCACCACCCCGGGACTTTACAAGAGACCCAGTACTTC
CASSHHPGTLQETQYF
>TRBJ2-3|TRBV9|NA|TRBD2
TGTGCCAGCAGCGTAGTTGGCGGGGGGGATGAAGATACGCAGTATTTT
CASSVVGGGDEDTQYF
>TRBJ2-1|TRBV15|NA|TRBD2
TGTGCCACCAGCAGAGTCGGACTAGCTATTGAGCAGTTCTTC
CATSRVGLAIEQFF
>TRBJ1-2|TRBV4-1|NA|NA
TGCGCCAGCAGCCAAGGCACAGACTGGCATGGCTACACCTTC
CASSQGTDWHGYTF
>TRBJ2-1|TRBV7-8|many|NA
TGTGCCAGCAGCGGGGACTCGGGGGATGAGCAGTTCTTC
CASSGDSGDEQFF
>TRBJ1-6|TRBV4-3|many|TRBD1
TGCGCCAGCAGCCAAGATCTGGGACAGAATTCACCCCTCCACTTT
CASSQDLGQNSPLHF
>TRBJ2-5|TRBV4-1|many|NA
TGCGCCAGCAGCCAAGACCGTGGCGGCAGCCGGGCCCAGTACTTC
CASSQDRGGSRAQYF
>TRBJ1-1|TRBV27|NA|TRBD1
TGTGCCAGCCAGCAGACAGGGGTTAAATTGGGGACTGAAGCTTTCTTT
CASQQTGVKLGTEAFF
>TRBJ2-3|TRBV20-1|few|NA
TGCAGTGCTGCAAGGACCCTGGGGAGCACAGATACGCAGTATTTT
CSAARTLGSTDTQYF
>TRBJ2-1|TRBV30|few|TRBD2
TGTGCCTGCGGGACTAGTGAGTATGAGCAGTTCTTC
CACGTSEYEQFF
>TRBJ2-7|TRBV11-2|NA|NA
TGTGCCAGCGGCGGTCAGTCCTACGAGCAGTACTTC
CASGGQSYEQYF
>TRBJ1-1|TRBV4-1|few|NA
TGCGCCAGCAGCCTAGAAAGTGAGCAGGACACTGAAGCTTTCTTT
CASSLESEQDTEAFF